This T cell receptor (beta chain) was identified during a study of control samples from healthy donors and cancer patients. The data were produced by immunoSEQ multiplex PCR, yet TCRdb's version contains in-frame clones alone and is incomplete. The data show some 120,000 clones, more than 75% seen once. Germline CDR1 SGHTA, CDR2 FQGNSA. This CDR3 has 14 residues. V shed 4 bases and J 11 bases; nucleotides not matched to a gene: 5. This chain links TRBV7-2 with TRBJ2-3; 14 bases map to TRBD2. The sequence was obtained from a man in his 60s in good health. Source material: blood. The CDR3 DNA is TGTGCCAGCAGCTCGGGACTAGCGGGGGTTGGGCAGTATTTT. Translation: CASSSGLAGVGQYF.